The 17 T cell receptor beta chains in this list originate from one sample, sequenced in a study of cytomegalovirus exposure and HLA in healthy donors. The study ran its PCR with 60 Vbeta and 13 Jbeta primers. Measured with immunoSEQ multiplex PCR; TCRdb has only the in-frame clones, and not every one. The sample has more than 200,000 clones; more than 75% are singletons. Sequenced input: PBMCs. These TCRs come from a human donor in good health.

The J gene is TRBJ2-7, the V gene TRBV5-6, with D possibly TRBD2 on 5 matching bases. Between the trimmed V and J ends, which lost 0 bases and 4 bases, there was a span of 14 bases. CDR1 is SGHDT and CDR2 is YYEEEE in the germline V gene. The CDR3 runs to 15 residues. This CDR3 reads CASSLVGSVVYEQYF. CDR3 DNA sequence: TGTGCCAGCAGCTTGGTCGGTAGCGTTGTTTACGAGCAGTACTTC.

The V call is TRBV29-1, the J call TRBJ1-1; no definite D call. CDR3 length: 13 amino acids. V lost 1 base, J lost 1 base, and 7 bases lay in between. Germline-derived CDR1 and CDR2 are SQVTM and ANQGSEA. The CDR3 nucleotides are TGCAGCGTTGAAGTGATAGCGAACACTGAAGCTTTCTTT. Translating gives CSVEVIANTEAFF.

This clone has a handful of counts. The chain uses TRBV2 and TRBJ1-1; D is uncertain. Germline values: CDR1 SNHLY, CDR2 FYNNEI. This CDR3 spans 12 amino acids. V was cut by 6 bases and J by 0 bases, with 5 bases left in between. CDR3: CASRRVNTEAFF. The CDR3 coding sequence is TGTGCCAGCAGGCGGGTGAACACTGAAGCTTTCTTT.

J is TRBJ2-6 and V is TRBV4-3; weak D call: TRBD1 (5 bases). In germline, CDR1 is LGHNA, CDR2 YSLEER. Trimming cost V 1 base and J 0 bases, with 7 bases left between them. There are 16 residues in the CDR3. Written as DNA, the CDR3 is TGCGCCAGCAGCCAAGGACAGAGCTCTGGGGCCAACGTCCTGACTTTC. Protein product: CASSQGQSSGANVLTF.

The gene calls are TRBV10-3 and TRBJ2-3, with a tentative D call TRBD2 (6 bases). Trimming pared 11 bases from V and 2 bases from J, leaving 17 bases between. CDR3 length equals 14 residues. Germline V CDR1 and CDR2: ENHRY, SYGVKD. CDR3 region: CAVGLEGVTDTQYF. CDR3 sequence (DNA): TGTGCCGTCGGCTTGGAGGGAGTCACAGATACGCAGTATTTT.

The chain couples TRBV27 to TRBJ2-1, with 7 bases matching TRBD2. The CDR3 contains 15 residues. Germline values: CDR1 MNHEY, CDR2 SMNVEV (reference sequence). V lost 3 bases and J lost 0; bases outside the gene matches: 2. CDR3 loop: CASSFGGSSYNEQFF. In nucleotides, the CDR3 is TGTGCCAGCAGTTTCGGCGGGAGCTCCTACAATGAGCAGTTCTTC.

Here the CDR3 DNA reads TGTGCCAGCAGGAAGACAGGGGACTCCTACGAGCAGTACTTC. Its protein is CASRKTGDSYEQYF. The gene calls are TRBV5-6 and TRBJ2-5; 8 nucleotides match TRBD1. The J call may not be correct, given that the DNA end is closer to TRBJ2-7. Germline V gene data show CDR1 as SGHDT and CDR2 as YYEEEE. This CDR3 has 14 residues.

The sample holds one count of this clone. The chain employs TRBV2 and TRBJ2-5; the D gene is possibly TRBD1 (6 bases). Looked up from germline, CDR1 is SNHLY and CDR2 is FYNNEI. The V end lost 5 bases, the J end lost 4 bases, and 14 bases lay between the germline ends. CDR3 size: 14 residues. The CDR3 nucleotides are TGTGCCAGCAGTATACAGGGATCGGGAGAGACCCAGTACTTC. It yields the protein CASSIQGSGETQYF.

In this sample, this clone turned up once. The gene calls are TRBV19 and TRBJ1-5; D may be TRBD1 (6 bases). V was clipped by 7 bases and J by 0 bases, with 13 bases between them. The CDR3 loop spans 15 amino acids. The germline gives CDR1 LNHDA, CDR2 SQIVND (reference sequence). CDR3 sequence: CASTHGGASNQPQHF. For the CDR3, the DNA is TGTGCCAGTACTCACGGGGGGGCTAGCAATCAGCCCCAGCATTTT.

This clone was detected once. CDR3: CSVGSSYEQYF. Here the CDR3 DNA reads TGCAGCGTTGGGAGTTCCTACGAGCAGTACTTC. The genes are TRBV29-1 and TRBJ2-7; no definite D call. Trimming cost V 4 bases and J 1 base, with 5 bases left between them. The CDR3 totals 11 residues. The germline gives CDR1 SQVTM, CDR2 ANQGSEA.

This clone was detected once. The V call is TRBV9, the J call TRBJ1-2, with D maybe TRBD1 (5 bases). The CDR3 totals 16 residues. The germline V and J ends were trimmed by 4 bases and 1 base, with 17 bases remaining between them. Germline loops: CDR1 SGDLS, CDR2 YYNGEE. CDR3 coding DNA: TGTGCCAGCAGCCCCCGGTGGGGGGGAAATAACTATGGCTACACCTTC. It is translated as CASSPRWGGNNYGYTF.

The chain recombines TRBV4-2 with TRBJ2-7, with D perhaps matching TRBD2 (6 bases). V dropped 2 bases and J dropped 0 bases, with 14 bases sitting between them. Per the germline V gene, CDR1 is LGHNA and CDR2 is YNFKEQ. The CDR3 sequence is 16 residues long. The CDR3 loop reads CASSQLLSGRSYEQYF. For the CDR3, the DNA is TGTGCCAGCAGCCAATTACTTAGCGGACGCTCCTACGAGCAGTACTTC.

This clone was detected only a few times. In DNA form, the CDR3 reads TGCGCCAGCAGTGAGAACAGTGTCAGCTCACCCCTCCACTTT. Its translation: CASSENSVSSPLHF. The V gene is TRBV10-2, the J gene TRBJ1-6; D call uncertain. V gave up 2 bases and J gave up 10 bases, with 12 bases separating them. CDR1 is WSHSY, CDR2 SAAADI, per germline. This CDR3 region has 14 residues.

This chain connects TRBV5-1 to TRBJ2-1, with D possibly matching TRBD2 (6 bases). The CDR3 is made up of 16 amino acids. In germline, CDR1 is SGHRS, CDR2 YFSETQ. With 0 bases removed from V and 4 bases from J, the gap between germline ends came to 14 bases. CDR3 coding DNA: TGCGCCAGCAGCTTGGAATTGTCCGGGGGTTACAATGAGCAGTTCTTC. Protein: CASSLELSGGYNEQFF. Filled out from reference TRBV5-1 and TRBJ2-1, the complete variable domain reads KAGVTQTPRYLIKTRGQQVTLSCSPISGHRSVSWYQQTPGQGLQFLFEYFSETQRNKGNFPGRFSGRQFSNSRSEMNVSTLELGDSALYLCASSLELSGGYNEQFFGPGTRLTVL.

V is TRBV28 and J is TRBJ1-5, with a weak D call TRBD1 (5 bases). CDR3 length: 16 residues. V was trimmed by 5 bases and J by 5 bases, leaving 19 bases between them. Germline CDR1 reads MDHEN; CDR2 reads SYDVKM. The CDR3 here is CASSGGGTSAYQPQHF. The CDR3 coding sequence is TGTGCCAGCAGTGGGGGAGGGACCAGTGCCTATCAGCCCCAGCATTTT.

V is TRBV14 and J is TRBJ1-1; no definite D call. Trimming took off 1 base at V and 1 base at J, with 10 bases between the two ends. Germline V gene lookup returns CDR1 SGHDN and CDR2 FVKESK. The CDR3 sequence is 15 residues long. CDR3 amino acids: CASSQGARKNTEAFF. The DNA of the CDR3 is TGTGCCAGCAGCCAAGGGGCTCGGAAGAACACTGAAGCTTTCTTT.

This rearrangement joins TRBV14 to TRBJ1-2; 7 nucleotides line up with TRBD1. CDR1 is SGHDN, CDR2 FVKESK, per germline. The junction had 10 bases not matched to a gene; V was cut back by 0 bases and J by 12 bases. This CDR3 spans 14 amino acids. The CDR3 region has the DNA TGTGCCAGCAGCCAAGATGGGGGACAGACAACTAACACCTTC. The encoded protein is CASSQDGGQTTNTF. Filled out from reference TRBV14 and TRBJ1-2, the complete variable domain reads EAGVTQFPSHSVIEKGQTVTLRCDPISGHDNLYWYRRVMGKEIKFLLHFVKESKQDESGMPNNRFLAERTGGTYSTLKVQPAELEDSGVYFCASSQDGGQTTNTFGSGTRLTVV.